This entry lists 19 T cell receptor beta chains sequenced from one sample in a study of T cell repertoires in cytomegalovirus infection. These receptors' antigens are unknown. MiXCR was run by TCRdb on the reads, yielding one entry per CDR3 protein. The sample records around 770,000 distinct CDR3 sequences, 29% being singletons. Sequencing was performed on cultured CD8+ T cells from PBMCs, taken from culture after CMV antigen stimulation. Source of these receptors: a human donor in good health (CMV status not recorded). Some clones in this sample may be carry-over from other donors' samples.

This clonotype came up a few times. A read error may produce the germline difference seen at one junction end. This chain joins TRBV19 and TRBJ1-1, with TRBD1 as a possible D gene (6 bases). Germline V lookup: CDR1 LNHDA, CDR2 SQIVND (reference sequence). CDR3 size: 12 residues. CDR3 in amino acids: CASIRGTAEAFF. CDR3 DNA sequence: TGTGCTAGTATCAGGGGAACAGCTGAAGCTTTCTTT.

Only a few counts were recorded for this clonotype. The chain employs TRBV20-1 and TRBJ1-3; a possible D gene is TRBD1 (5 bases). Germline assignment: CDR1 DFQATT and CDR2 SNEGSKA (reference sequence). The CDR3 sequence is 16 residues long. Deletions cut 3 bases from V and 3 bases from J, with 18 bases between. The DNA for the CDR3 is TGCAGTGCTAGTTTGCCCGGGGCCCGGTATGGAAACACCATATATTTT. As protein: CSASLPGARYGNTIYF.

J is TRBJ2-1 and V is TRBV6-5; a weak D match, TRBD2 (6 bases). Germline lookup yields CDR1 MNHEY and CDR2 SVGAGI. The V gene lost 0 bases and the J gene lost 1 base, with 10 bases spanning the gap. The CDR3 length is 16 residues. For the CDR3, the DNA is TGTGCCAGCAGTTACTCGATAGCGGCGTCCTACAATGAGCAGTTCTTC. It is translated as CASSYSIAASYNEQFF.

V usage is TRBV7-9 and J usage is TRBJ2-3, with TRBD2 identical over 8 bases. CDR1 is SEHNR, CDR2 FQNEAQ, per germline (reference sequence). There are 19 residues in the CDR3. Trimming cost V 0 bases and J 2 bases; bases outside gene matches: 13. The CDR3 spells CASSLAPRGSGASTDTQYF. The CDR3 region has the DNA TGTGCCAGCAGCTTAGCGCCCCGAGGTAGCGGGGCCTCCACAGATACGCAGTATTTT.

In this sample, this clonotype turned up many times. The V call is TRBV7-2, the J call TRBJ2-7, with a possible D match to TRBD1 (6 bases). This CDR3 has 13 residues. V lost 4 bases, J lost 3 bases, and 10 bases lay in between. Germline values: CDR1 SGHTA, CDR2 FQGNSA. CDR3 DNA: TGTGCCAGCAGCTCCCAGGGGTACTACGAGCAGTACGTC. As protein: CASSSQGYYEQYV.

Worth noting for this clonotype: An end of the junction does not agree with germline; a read error may underlie this. V and J are TRBV7-7 and TRBJ1-6; 7 bases are shared with TRBD1. The CDR3 extends over 15 amino acids. Germline CDR1 is SSHAT and CDR2 is FNYEAQ (reference sequence). For the CDR3, the DNA is TGTGCTAGCAGCTTAGAGGCGGGACAGAATTCACCCCTCCACTTT. Amino acids: CASSLEAGQNSPLHF.

The chain joins TRBV19 to TRBJ1-2, with D hard to call. With 6 bases removed from V and 4 bases from J, the gap between germline ends came to 21 bases. Germline V gene data show CDR1 as LNHDA and CDR2 as SQIVND (reference sequence). The CDR3 loop spans 16 amino acids. The CDR3 loop reads CASSGGDILFVYGYTF. The CDR3 DNA reads TGTGCCAGTAGCGGAGGCGACATCCTGTTTGTCTATGGCTACACCTTC.

The chain links TRBV9 to TRBJ1-1, with 7 bases that match TRBD1. The CDR3 runs to 15 residues. Germline CDR1 is SGDLS and CDR2 is YYNGEE. With V trimmed by 5 bases and J by 1 base, 8 bases remained unmatched. The CDR3 here is CASSPPRGRNTEAFF. The CDR3 nucleotides are TGTGCCAGCAGTCCTCCGAGGGGGCGGAACACTGAAGCTTTCTTT.

The chain has TRBV20-1 and TRBJ2-1; D gene uncertain. The CDR3 extends over 13 amino acids. Germline V gene data show CDR1 as DFQATT and CDR2 as SNEGSKA (reference sequence). The ends were cut back, 3 bases at V and 4 bases at J, with 10 bases in the middle. The CDR3 nucleotides read TGCAGTGCTAGGTCTTTAGGGTACAATGAGCAGTTCTTC. This encodes CSARSLGYNEQFF.

This clonotype has only a few counts. The chain is built from TRBV15 and TRBJ2-3; D is unclear. The CDR3 consists of 14 residues. V was pared by 0 bases and J by 1 base, with 5 bases between. CDR1 LNHNV and CDR2 YYDKDF come from the germline V gene (reference sequence). The DNA for the CDR3 is TGTGCCACCAGCAGAGATCGAGGCACAGATACGCAGTATTTT. This translates into CATSRDRGTDTQYF. The full variable domain, completed using reference TRBV15 and TRBJ2-3, is DAMVIQNPRYQVTQFGKPVTLSCSQTLNHNVMYWYQQKSSQAPKLLFHYYDKDFNNEADTPDNFQSRRPNTSFCFLDIRSPGLGDTAMYLCATSRDRGTDTQYFGPGTRLTVL.

This clonotype was detected only a few times. The chain recombines TRBV27 with TRBJ1-2; possible D gene TRBD1, 5 bases. V was trimmed by 3 bases and J by 1 base, leaving 12 bases between them. There are 15 residues in the CDR3. Germline CDR1 reads MNHEY; CDR2 reads SMNVEV (reference sequence). The CDR3 DNA sequence: TGTGCCAGCAGTTTTGGGGGACTCGATAACTATGGCTACACCTTC. It translates to CASSFGGLDNYGYTF.

There are a few counts of this clonotype. The V and J genes are TRBV10-3 and TRBJ2-5; 8 bases are a match to TRBD1. Trimming at V came to 0 bases and at J to 2 bases, leaving 8 bases not matched to a gene. The CDR3 extends over 17 amino acids. CDR1 ENHRY and CDR2 SYGVKD come from the germline V gene. The CDR3 region is CAISESKGRTGQETQYF. The CDR3 bases are TGTGCCATCAGTGAGTCGAAGGGTCGGACAGGGCAAGAGACCCAGTACTTC.

This clonotype was seen a handful of times. The chain carries TRBV7-9 and TRBJ2-4, with 8 bases fitting TRBD1. The CDR3 sequence is 14 residues long. Per the germline V gene, CDR1 is SEHNR and CDR2 is FQNEAQ (reference sequence). Trimming took 4 bases from V and 7 from J; bases not matched to a gene: 6. CDR3 DNA sequence: TGTGCCAGCAGCTCGTCCGACAGGGGTAACATTCAGTACTTC. Translated: CASSSSDRGNIQYF.

There are many counts of this clonotype. This sequence joins TRBV7-8 and TRBJ2-3; D might be TRBD1 (5 bases). The CDR3 extends over 14 amino acids. CDR1 is SGHVS and CDR2 is FQNEAQ in the germline V gene. V lost 1 base to trimming and J lost 2 bases, with 7 bases between them. CDR3 DNA sequence: TGTGCCAGCAGCTTAGAGGGGTTCACAGATACGCAGTATTTT. It translates to CASSLEGFTDTQYF.

The V call is TRBV6-6, the J call TRBJ1-1; D is possibly TRBD1 (6 bases). Germline V gives CDR1 MNHNY, CDR2 SVGAGI (reference sequence). Trimming removed 6 bases at V and 2 bases at J, with 16 bases between. The CDR3 is 15 residues long. In nucleotides, the CDR3 is TGTGCCAGCAGCCGATCAGGGGACATAAACACTGAAGCTTTCTTT. This sequence encodes CASSRSGDINTEAFF.

This clonotype was observed a few times. The CDR3 coding sequence is TGCAGTGCCAAGAAAGCGGGGGATACCTACAATGAGCAGTTCTTC. This encodes CSAKKAGDTYNEQFF. The chain employs TRBV20-1 and TRBJ2-1; 8 bases match TRBD2. The CDR3 covers 15 residues. With 6 bases clipped from V and 2 bases from J, the junction kept 9 bases outside the gene matches. Germline assignment: CDR1 DFQATT and CDR2 SNEGSKA (reference sequence).

This chain joins TRBV2 and TRBJ2-1; 8 nucleotides agree with TRBD2. This CDR3 comprises 16 residues. V shed 6 bases, J shed 2 bases, and the junction held 9 bases outside the gene matches. Germline loops: CDR1 SNHLY, CDR2 FYNNEI. The CDR3 reads CASSLWDSGAYNEQFF. In nucleotides, the CDR3 is TGTGCCAGCAGCCTCTGGGATAGCGGGGCCTACAATGAGCAGTTCTTC.

This rearrangement joins TRBV27 to TRBJ2-1; no clear D. CDR3 length: 14 residues. The V gene lost 7 bases and the J gene lost 3 bases, with 13 bases spanning the gap. Germline V CDR1 and CDR2: MNHEY, SMNVEV (reference sequence). The CDR3 region has the DNA TGTGCCAGCAAATTCCTCGGCGTCTACAATGAGCAGTTCTTC. It yields the protein CASKFLGVYNEQFF.

A few counts support this clonotype. The gene calls are TRBV6-6 and TRBJ2-3; D unresolved. Germline V gives CDR1 MNHNY, CDR2 SVGAGI (reference sequence). The V and J ends lost 5 bases and 6 bases respectively, with 12 bases between them. The CDR3 loop spans 13 amino acids. In DNA, the CDR3 is TGTGCCAGCAGTAACCGACTGGGCGATACGCAGTATTTT. Its protein product is CASSNRLGDTQYF.